Listed below are T cell receptor beta chains from one sample, sequenced in a study of T cell changes during pregnancy in multiple sclerosis. The data were produced by immunoSEQ multiplex PCR, yet TCRdb's version contains in-frame clones alone and is incomplete. The sample gives approximately 60,000 clones, 75% to 95% of which show up once; around 0.81% is in the top ten. The sample here was peripheral blood, taken before pregnancy. These receptors came from a female donor with multiple sclerosis, enrolled in a pregnancy study. The CDR3 runs from the conserved cysteine through the conserved F or W.

V	CDR3
TRBV12-5	CASGAFGEAFF
TRBV7-6	CASSLTTYGGGAYNEQFF
TRBV10-3	CAISEGTGSPNTEAFF
TRBV14	CASSQGQLNYEQYF
TRBV7-9	CASSLLAATANEKLFF
TRBV5-1	CASSWGGQGYNSPLHF
TRBV4-2	CASSQVRPTNTEAFF
TRBV9	CASSDSGTYGYTF
TRBV9	CASTFGTGMGTDTQYF
TRBV7-2	CASSLGGLIYEQYF
TRBV19	CASSNLRQGSRDQPQHF
TRBV7-9	CASSLGGTGGEQYF
TRBV5-6	CASTRTGESYEQYF
TRBV7-3	CASSSTGTTDTQYF